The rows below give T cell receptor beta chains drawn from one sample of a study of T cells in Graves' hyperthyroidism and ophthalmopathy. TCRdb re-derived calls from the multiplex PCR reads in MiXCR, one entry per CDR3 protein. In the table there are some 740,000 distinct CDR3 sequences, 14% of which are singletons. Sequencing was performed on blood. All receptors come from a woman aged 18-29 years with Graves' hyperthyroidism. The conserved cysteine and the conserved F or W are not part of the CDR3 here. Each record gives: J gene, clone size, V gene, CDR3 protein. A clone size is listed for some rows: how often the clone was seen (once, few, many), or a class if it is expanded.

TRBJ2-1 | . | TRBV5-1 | ASSGTGASGQSSYNEQF
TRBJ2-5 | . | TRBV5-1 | ASSFTPGGERPQY
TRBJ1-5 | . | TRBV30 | AWSVRDRQPQH
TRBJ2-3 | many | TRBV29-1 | SCVGLPSTDTQY
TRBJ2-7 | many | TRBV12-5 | ASGLPNGTSGSFYEQY
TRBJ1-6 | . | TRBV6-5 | ASSYRWGQGDSPLH
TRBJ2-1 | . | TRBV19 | ASSVDATGVPYNEQF
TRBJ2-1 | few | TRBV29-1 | SVERGSGREQF
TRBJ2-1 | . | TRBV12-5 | ASGPSVGNEQF
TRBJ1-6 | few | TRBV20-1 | SARDIRDRVGSPLH
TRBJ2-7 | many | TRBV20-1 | SARVVLAGDGGYEQY
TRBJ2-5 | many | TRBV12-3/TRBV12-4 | ASSLGTGGFWETQY
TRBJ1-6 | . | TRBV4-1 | ASSLPGQGARGSPLH
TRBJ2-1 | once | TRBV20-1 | SASGSSSYNEQF
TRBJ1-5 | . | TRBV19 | ASRSPGAMNQPQH
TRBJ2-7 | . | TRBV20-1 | SASGFAGASREQY
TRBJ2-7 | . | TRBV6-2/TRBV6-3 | ASRGGAGTSSYEQY
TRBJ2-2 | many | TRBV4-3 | ASSAGLNTGELF
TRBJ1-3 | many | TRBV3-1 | ASRPRVGTIY
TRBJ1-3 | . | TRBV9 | ASSSPRGGTGNTIY
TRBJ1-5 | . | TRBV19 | ASRSGTYYNQPQH
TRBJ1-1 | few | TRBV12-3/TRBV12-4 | ASSLALPSMNTEAF
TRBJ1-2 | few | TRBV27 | ASSFKANYGYT
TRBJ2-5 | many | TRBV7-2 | ASSLPSSSSGRAYWSLQETQY
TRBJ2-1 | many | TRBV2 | ASSSGAPREQF
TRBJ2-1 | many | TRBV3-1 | ASSQDPGGGEQF
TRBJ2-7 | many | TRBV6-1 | ASRGTGAGTSGNEQY
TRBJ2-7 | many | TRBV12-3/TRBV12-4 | ASSFPQGDTYEQY